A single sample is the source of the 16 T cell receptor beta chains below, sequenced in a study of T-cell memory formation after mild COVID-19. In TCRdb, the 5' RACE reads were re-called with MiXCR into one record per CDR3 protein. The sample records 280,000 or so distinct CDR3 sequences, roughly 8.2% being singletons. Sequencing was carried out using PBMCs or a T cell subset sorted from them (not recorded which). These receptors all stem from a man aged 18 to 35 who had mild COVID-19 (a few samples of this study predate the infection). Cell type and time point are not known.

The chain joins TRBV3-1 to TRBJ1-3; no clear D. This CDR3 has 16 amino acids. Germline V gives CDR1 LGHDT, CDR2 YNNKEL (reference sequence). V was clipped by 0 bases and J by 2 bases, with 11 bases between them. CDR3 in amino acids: CASSQDLGYAGNTIYF. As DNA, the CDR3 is TGTGCCAGCAGCCAAGATCTGGGGTATGCTGGAAACACCATATATTTT.

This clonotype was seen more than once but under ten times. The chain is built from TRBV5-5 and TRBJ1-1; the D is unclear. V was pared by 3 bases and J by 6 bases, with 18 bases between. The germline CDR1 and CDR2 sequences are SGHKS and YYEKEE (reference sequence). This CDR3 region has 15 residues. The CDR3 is CASSSRVPIGPEAFF. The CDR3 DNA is TGTGCCAGCAGCTCGCGGGTCCCGATTGGTCCTGAAGCTTTCTTT.

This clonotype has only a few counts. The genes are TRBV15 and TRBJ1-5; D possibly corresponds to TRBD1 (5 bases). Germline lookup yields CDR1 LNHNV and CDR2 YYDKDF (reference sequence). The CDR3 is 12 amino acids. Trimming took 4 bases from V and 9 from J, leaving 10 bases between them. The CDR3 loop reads CATSMSGGPQHF. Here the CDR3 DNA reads TGTGCCACCAGCATGTCGGGGGGGCCCCAGCATTTT.

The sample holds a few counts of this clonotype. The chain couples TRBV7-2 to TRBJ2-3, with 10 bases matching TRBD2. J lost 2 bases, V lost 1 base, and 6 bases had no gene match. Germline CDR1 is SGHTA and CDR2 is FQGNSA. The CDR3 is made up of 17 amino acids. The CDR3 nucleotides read TGTGCCAGCAGCTTAGTTCCAGCGGGGGGGGACACAGATACGCAGTATTTT. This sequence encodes CASSLVPAGGDTDTQYF.

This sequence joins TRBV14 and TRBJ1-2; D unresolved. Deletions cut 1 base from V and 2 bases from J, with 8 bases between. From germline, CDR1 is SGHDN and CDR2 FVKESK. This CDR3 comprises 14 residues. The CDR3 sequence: CASSQAPANYGYTF. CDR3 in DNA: TGTGCCAGCAGCCAAGCCCCAGCCAACTATGGCTACACCTTC.

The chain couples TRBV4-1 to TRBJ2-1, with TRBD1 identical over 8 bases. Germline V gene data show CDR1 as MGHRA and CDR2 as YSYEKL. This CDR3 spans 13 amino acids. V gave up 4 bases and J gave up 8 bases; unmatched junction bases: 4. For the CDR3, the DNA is TGCGCCAGCAGCCGGACAGGGCTGGATGAGCAGTTCTTC. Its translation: CASSRTGLDEQFF.

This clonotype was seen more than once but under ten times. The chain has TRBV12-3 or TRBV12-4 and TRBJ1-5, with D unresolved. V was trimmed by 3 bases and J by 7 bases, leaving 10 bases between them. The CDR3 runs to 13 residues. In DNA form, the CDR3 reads TGTGCCAGCAGTTTGGGGTACCTCCAGCCCCAGCATTTT. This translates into CASSLGYLQPQHF.

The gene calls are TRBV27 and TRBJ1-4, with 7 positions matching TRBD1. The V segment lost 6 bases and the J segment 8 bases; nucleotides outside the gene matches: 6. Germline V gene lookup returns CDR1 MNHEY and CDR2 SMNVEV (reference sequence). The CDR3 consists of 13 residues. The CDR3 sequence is CASRLTGSEKLFF. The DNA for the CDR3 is TGTGCCAGCAGACTGACAGGGTCCGAAAAACTGTTTTTT.

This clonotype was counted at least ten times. The chain's CDR3 is CASSYSPGQGYNEQFF. DNA of the CDR3: TGTGCCAGCAGTTACTCTCCGGGACAGGGATACAATGAGCAGTTCTTC. The chain uses TRBV6-5 and TRBJ2-1; 9 bases agree with TRBD1. Germline assignment: CDR1 MNHEY and CDR2 SVGAGI. The junction had 4 bases not matched to a gene; V was cut back by 0 bases and J by 4 bases. The CDR3 loop spans 16 amino acids.

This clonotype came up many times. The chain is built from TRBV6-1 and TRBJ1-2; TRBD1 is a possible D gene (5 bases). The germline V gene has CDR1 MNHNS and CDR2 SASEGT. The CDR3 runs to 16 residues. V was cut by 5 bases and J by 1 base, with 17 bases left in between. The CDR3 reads CASSPTPTGINYGYTF. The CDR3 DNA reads TGTGCCAGCAGTCCGACACCCACAGGAATTAACTATGGCTACACCTTC.

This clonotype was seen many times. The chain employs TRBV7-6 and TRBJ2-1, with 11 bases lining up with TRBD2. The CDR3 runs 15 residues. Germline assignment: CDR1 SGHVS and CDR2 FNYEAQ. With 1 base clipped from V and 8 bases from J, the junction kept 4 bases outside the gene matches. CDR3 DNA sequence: TGTGCCAGCAGCTTAGGTAGCGGGGGGGCCGATGAGCAGTTCTTC. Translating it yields CASSLGSGGADEQFF.

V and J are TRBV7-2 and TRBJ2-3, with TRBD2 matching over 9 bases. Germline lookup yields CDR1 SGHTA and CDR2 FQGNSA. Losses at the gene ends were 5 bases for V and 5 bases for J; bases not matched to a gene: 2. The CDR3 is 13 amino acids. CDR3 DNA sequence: TGTGCCAGCAGCCGCGGGAGGGGAGATACGCAGTATTTT. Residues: CASSRGRGDTQYF.

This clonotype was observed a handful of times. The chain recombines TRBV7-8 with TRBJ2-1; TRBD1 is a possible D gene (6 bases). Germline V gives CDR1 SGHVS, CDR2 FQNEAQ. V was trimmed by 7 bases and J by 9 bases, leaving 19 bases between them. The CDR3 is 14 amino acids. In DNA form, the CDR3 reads TGTGCCAGCACCAAATCGACAGGCGCAAGTGAGCAGTTCTTC. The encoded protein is CASTKSTGASEQFF.

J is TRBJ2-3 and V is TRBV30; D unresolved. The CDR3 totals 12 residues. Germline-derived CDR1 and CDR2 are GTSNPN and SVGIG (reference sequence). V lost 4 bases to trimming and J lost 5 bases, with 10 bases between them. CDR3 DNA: TGTGCCTGGAATAGTGGCGTAGATACGCAGTATTTT. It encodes CAWNSGVDTQYF.

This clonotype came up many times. The CDR3 DNA is TGTGCCAGCAGCCAAGTACCCGGGGAAAGACTCACCCCCTACGAGCAGTACGTC. The encoded protein is CASSQVPGERLTPYEQYV. The J gene is TRBJ2-7, the V gene TRBV3-1; a weak D match, TRBD2 (5 bases). Germline V gives CDR1 LGHDT, CDR2 YNNKEL (reference sequence). The CDR3 consists of 18 residues. Trimming removed 1 base from V and 2 bases from J, with 21 bases in between.

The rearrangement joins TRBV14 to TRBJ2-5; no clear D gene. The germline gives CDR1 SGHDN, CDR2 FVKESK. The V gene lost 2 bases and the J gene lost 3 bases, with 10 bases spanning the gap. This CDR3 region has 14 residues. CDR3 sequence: CASSQRNEEETQYF. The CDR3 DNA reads TGTGCCAGCAGCCAACGGAACGAGGAAGAGACCCAGTACTTC.